This T cell receptor beta chain was retrieved from a study of T-cell reconstitution after alpha-beta-depleted transplantation in children (dated by TCRdb to about 2016). About the study as a whole: The study quantitatively tracked T-cell immune reconstitution after TCRalphabeta/CD19-depleted allogeneic hematopoietic cell transplantation in children using TCR repertoire profiling. What the research found in general, with its limitations: About two months after transplant, the apparently early recovery of alphabetaT-cell counts reportedly depended on just several hundred clones that had expanded rapidly and came from non-depleted graft cells. In some patients, high TCRbeta diversity at day 60 was attributed to recipient T cells and intrathymic progenitors that had survived conditioning. Over subsequent months, a decline in hyperexpanded clone frequencies was noted, and after one year, T-cell counts and TCRbeta diversity were mostly ascribed to newly produced T cells.

The label giving this sample's treatment or condition can be read as: allogeneic hematopoietic cell transplantation with graft depleted of TCRalphabeta T cells and CD19 B cells. Transplant recipients were children who received TCRalphabeta/CD19-depleted allogeneic hematopoietic cell grafts. CDR1 and CDR2, per the germline V gene, are SGHRS and YFSETQ. V lost 4 bases and J lost 0 bases; the stretch between them is 14 bases long. Its CDR3 holds 17 amino acids, cysteine through phenylalanine. Here the CDR3 DNA is all that survives: 51 bases in frame from base 1. This clonotype was seen at least ten times. There is no known antigen for this receptor. Per-base quality was not reported, and no clone a single base away is much larger than it. The receptor library was made with PCR. This sample was sequenced with an Illumina HiSeq 2500. TCR library preparation used molecular barcoding, with unique molecular identifiers applied to normalize quantification of the TCRbeta repertoire. TCRdb took the public reads, trimmed them with fastp at Q25, ran MiXCR for clone calling and kept in-frame beta chains. Duplicate CDR3 protein sequences are folded into a single record with the most common DNA and genes. This sample has hundreds of thousands of distinct CDR3 sequences in its table, and about an eighth of those were observed once. The ten largest clones capture about 0.79% of the sample.

The material was PBMCs, obtained before TCRalphabeta/CD19-depleted stem cell transplant. Rearrangement joined TRBV5-1 to TRBJ2-6, and TRBD1 may be the D gene, going by 6 matching bases. The clonotype originates from a girl aged 2 to 10 with congenital amegakaryocytic thrombocytopenia, due to receive a stem cell transplant. The DNA sequence reads TGCGCCAGCAGCAGACAGGAAATTAGCTCTGGGGCCAACGTCCTGACTTTC. This yields the protein CASSRQEISSGANVLTF. Beyond the CDR3, the reference TRBV5-1 and TRBJ2-6 genes provide the residues; the full variable domain reads: KAGVTQTPRYLIKTRGQQVTLSCSPISGHRSVSWYQQTPGQGLQFLFEYFSETQRNKGNFPGRFSGRQFSNSRSEMNVSTLELGDSALYLCASSRQEISSGANVLTFGAGSRLTVL.